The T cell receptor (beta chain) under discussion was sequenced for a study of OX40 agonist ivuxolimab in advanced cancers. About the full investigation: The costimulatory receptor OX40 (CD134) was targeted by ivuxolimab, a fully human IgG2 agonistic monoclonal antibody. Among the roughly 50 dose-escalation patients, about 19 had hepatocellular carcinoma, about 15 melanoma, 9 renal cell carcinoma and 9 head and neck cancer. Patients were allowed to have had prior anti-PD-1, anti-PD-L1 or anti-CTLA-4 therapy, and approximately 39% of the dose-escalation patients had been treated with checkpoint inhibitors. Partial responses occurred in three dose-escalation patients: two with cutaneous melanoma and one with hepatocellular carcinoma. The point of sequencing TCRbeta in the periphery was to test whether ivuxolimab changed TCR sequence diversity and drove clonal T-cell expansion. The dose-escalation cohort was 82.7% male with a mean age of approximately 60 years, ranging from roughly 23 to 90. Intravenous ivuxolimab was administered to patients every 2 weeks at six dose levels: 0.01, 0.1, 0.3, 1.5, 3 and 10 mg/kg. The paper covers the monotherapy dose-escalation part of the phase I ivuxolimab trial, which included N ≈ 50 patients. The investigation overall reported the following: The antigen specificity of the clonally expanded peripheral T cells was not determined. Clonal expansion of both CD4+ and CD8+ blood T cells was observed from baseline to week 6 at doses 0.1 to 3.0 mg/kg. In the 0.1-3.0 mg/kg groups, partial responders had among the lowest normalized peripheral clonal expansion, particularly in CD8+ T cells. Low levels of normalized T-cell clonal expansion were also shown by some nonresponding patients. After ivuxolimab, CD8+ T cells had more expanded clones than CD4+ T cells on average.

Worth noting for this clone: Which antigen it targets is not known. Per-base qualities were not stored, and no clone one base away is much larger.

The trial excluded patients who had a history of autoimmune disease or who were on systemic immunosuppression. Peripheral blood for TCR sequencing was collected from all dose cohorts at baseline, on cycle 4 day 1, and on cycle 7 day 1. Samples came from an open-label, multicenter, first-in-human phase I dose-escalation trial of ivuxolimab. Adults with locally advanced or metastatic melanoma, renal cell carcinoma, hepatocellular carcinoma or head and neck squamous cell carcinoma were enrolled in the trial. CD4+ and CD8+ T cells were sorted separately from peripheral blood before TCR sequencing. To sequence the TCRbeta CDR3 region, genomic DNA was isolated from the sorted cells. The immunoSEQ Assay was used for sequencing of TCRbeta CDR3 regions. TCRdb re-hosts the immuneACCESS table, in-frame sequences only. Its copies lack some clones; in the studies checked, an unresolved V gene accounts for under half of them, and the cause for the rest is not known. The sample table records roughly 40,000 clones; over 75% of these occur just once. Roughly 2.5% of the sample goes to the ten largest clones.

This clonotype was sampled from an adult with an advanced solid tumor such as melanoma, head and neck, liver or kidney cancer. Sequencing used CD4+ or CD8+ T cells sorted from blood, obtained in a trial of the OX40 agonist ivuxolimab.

The sequenced DNA: TGTGCCAGCAGTATCTTAACGAATACAGATACGCAGTATTTT. It is translated as CASSILTNTDTQYF. The chain was built from TRBV6-1 and TRBJ2-3; the D gene cannot be named for sure. CDR1 MNHNS and CDR2 SASEGT are derived from the germline V gene. Between the V and J ends, shortened by 5 bases and 3 bases respectively, the junction contains 12 bases. Spanning cysteine to phenylalanine, the CDR3 consists of 14 amino acids. The retained sequence is limited to the CDR3, 42 bases, with the frame set at the first base.